Following are 11 T cell receptor beta chains from one sample sequenced in a study of T cell changes during pregnancy in multiple sclerosis. Sequencing used immunoSEQ multiplex PCR; TCRdb keeps in-frame clones, though not all of them. The sample has 40,000 to 50,000 clones, 92% seen once. Specimen: CD4+ T cells from peripheral blood mononuclear cells, collected in the second trimester of pregnancy. Source of these receptors: a female donor in good health, enrolled as a control in a pregnancy study.

The V call is TRBV2, the J call TRBJ1-5; the D gene is possibly TRBD1 (5 bases). The CDR3 extends over 14 amino acids. V dropped 8 bases and J dropped 1 base, with 12 bases sitting between them. Germline CDR1 and CDR2: SNHLY and FYNNEI. As DNA, the CDR3 is TGTGCCAGCTCCACAGGAGGGAGCAATCAGCCCCAGCATTTT. Amino acids: CASSTGGSNQPQHF.

V usage is TRBV5-1 and J usage is TRBJ2-3, with 15 bases fitting TRBD2. The CDR3 runs to 19 residues. Germline-derived CDR1 and CDR2 are SGHRS and YFSETQ. Trimming took 2 bases from V and 0 from J; bases not matched to a gene: 7. The CDR3 region has the DNA TGCGCCAGCAGCTTCGGACTAGCGGGGGGGGATACTAGCACAGATACGCAGTATTTT. Translating gives CASSFGLAGGDTSTDTQYF. The whole variable domain, filled in from reference TRBV5-1 and TRBJ2-3, reads KAGVTQTPRYLIKTRGQQVTLSCSPISGHRSVSWYQQTPGQGLQFLFEYFSETQRNKGNFPGRFSGRQFSNSRSEMNVSTLELGDSALYLCASSFGLAGGDTSTDTQYFGPGTRLTVL.

The sample holds a few counts of this clone. The V call is TRBV2, the J call TRBJ1-2, with D uncertain. CDR3 length equals 14 residues. Germline V lookup: CDR1 SNHLY, CDR2 FYNNEI. Trimming removed 4 bases from V and 2 bases from J, with 11 bases in between. The CDR3 spells CASSVTSFNYGYTF. The CDR3 nucleotides read TGTGCCAGCAGTGTAACATCCTTCAACTATGGCTACACCTTC.

The chain is built from TRBV11-1 and TRBJ2-7; possible D gene TRBD2, 6 bases. The CDR3 is made up of 15 amino acids. CDR1 and CDR2 (germline): SGHAT, FQDESV (reference sequence). Between the trimmed V and J ends, which lost 5 bases and 1 base, there was a span of 15 bases. This chain's CDR3 is CASSPPWGLSYEQYF. CDR3 bases: TGTGCCAGCAGCCCACCCTGGGGACTTTCCTACGAGCAGTACTTC.

The chain uses TRBV11-2 and TRBJ1-6; D may be TRBD1 (5 bases). The germline V and J ends were trimmed by 5 bases and 0 bases, with 14 bases remaining between them. Per the germline V gene, CDR1 is SGHAT and CDR2 is FQNNGV. This CDR3 spans 17 amino acids. CDR3 in DNA: TGTGCCAGCAGCACCGGGGGAAAGGGCTCCTATAATTCACCCCTCCACTTT. Protein product: CASSTGGKGSYNSPLHF.

V usage is TRBV19 and J usage is TRBJ1-5; D unresolved. CDR1 is LNHDA and CDR2 is SQIVND in the germline V gene (reference sequence). This CDR3 contains 18 residues. V was pared by 1 base and J by 0 bases, with 16 bases between. In nucleotides, the CDR3 is TGTGCCAGTAGTATAGTCGAGGTGAACGCCTATAGCAATCAGCCCCAGCATTTT. It specifies CASSIVEVNAYSNQPQHF. The entire variable domain, with the rest obtained from reference TRBV19 and TRBJ1-5, is as follows: DGGITQSPKYLFRKEGQNVTLSCEQNLNHDAMYWYRQDPGQGLRLIYYSQIVNDFQKGDIAEGYSVSREKKESFPLTVTSAQKNPTAFYLCASSIVEVNAYSNQPQHFGDGTRLSIL.

The rearrangement joins TRBV5-1 to TRBJ1-2; D uncertain. Trimming pared 0 bases from V and 3 bases from J, leaving 6 bases between. CDR1 and CDR2 from the germline V gene are SGHRS and YFSETQ. The CDR3 extends over 13 amino acids. This chain's CDR3 is CASSLGGDYGYTF. As DNA, the CDR3 is TGCGCCAGCAGCTTGGGGGGAGACTATGGCTACACCTTC.

The V call is TRBV7-8, the J call TRBJ1-1, with 8 bases fitting TRBD1. Germline V gene lookup returns CDR1 SGHVS and CDR2 FQNEAQ. Trimming cost V 0 bases and J 6 bases; bases outside gene matches: 12. The CDR3 length is 17 residues. The CDR3 loop reads CASSLAQGAGILSEAFF. The CDR3 coding sequence is TGTGCCAGCAGCTTAGCGCAGGGGGCGGGCATACTTTCTGAAGCTTTCTTT.

The genes are TRBV14 and TRBJ2-6; D unclear. The germline V and J ends were trimmed by 4 bases and 4 bases, with 11 bases remaining between them. This CDR3 contains 15 residues. Germline V lookup: CDR1 SGHDN, CDR2 FVKESK. CDR3 nucleotides: TGTGCCAGCAGCCGATTCGGTACCGGGGCCAACGTCCTGACTTTC. Protein: CASSRFGTGANVLTF.

The chain carries TRBV6-6 and TRBJ2-3; TRBD2 matches 11 bases. There are 15 residues in the CDR3. CDR1 is MNHNY, CDR2 SVGAGI, per germline (reference sequence). Trimming at V came to 5 bases and at J to 2 bases, leaving 3 bases not matched to a gene. CDR3 DNA sequence: TGTGCCAGCAGTCCGACTAGCGGGGACACAGATACGCAGTATTTT. Encoded protein: CASSPTSGDTDTQYF.

CDR3 nucleotides: TGTGCCAGCAGCCGGGGACAGGGCTCACCCTACGAGCAGTACTTC. Residues: CASSRGQGSPYEQYF. The chain joins TRBV11-3 to TRBJ2-7; 9 bases line up with TRBD1. With 5 bases clipped from V and 2 bases from J, the junction kept 7 bases outside the gene matches. This CDR3 is 15 amino acids long. Per germline, CDR1 SGHNT and CDR2 YENEEA.